Each of the 11 T cell receptor beta chains below was sequenced from the same sample in a study of blood T cell repertoires in COVID-19. Assay used: immunoSEQ multiplex PCR; TCRdb lists only in-frame clones, some missing. The data contain approximately 210,000 clones, 84% of them singletons. Sequencing was performed on peripheral blood. The source of these receptors is a woman in her seventies with active or convalescent COVID-19.

The chain combines TRBV5-1 with TRBJ1-1; D is possibly TRBD1 (6 bases). Per the germline V gene, CDR1 is SGHRS and CDR2 is YFSETQ. Trimming removed 2 bases from V and 1 base from J, with 15 bases in between. There are 16 residues in the CDR3. The CDR3, as DNA: TGCGCCAGCAGCTTAACCTCAGGGGTCCCGAACACTGAAGCTTTCTTT. Translation: CASSLTSGVPNTEAFF.

The V and J genes are TRBV18 and TRBJ1-2, with 7 bases lining up with TRBD1. The V and J ends lost 6 bases and 3 bases, in that order; junction bases with no gene match: 4. Germline V CDR1 and CDR2: KGHSH, LQKENI. CDR3 size: 13 residues. CDR3 in amino acids: CASSPGQDYGYTF. The CDR3, as DNA: TGTGCCAGCTCGCCCGGACAGGACTATGGCTACACCTTC.

V gene TRBV19 combines with J gene TRBJ2-7, with D possibly matching TRBD1 (6 bases). From germline, CDR1 is LNHDA and CDR2 SQIVND (reference sequence). The V gene lost 4 bases and the J gene lost 1 base, with 17 bases spanning the gap. The CDR3 spans 16 residues. The CDR3: CASSKKDSLGSYEQYF. CDR3 nucleotides: TGTGCCAGTAGTAAGAAGGACAGCTTGGGTTCCTACGAGCAGTACTTC.

This clone occurred many times. The chain joins TRBV29-1 to TRBJ2-2; 11 nucleotides line up with TRBD2. Germline V gene lookup returns CDR1 SQVTM and CDR2 ANQGSEA. V lost 6 bases, J lost 5 bases, and 11 bases stayed unmatched. The CDR3 runs to 16 residues. The DNA of the CDR3 is TGCAGCGTGATAAATAGCGGGAGGGCCGGGACCGGGGAGCTGTTTTTT. Amino acids: CSVINSGRAGTGELFF.

The rearrangement links TRBV24-1 to TRBJ1-2; 9 positions match TRBD1. Losses at the gene ends were 3 bases for V and 8 bases for J; bases not matched to a gene: 9. This CDR3 has 15 amino acids. Per germline, CDR1 KGHDR and CDR2 SFDVKD. CDR3 loop: CATSDRPGTGNGYTF. DNA for the CDR3: TGTGCCACCAGTGATCGTCCCGGGACAGGGAACGGCTACACCTTC.

The chain employs TRBV6-5 and TRBJ1-5; no reliable D call. This CDR3 region has 15 residues. In germline, CDR1 is MNHEY, CDR2 SVGAGI. V gave up 6 bases and J gave up 5 bases, with 17 bases separating them. CDR3 loop: CASSRGLGIDQPQHF. CDR3 nucleotides: TGTGCCAGCAGCCGCGGACTGGGAATCGATCAGCCCCAGCATTTT.

The chain couples TRBV19 to TRBJ2-1; weak D call: TRBD2 (6 bases). This CDR3 is built from 15 residues. Trimming cost V 6 bases and J 4 bases, with 16 bases left between them. Germline-derived CDR1 and CDR2 are LNHDA and SQIVND (reference sequence). CDR3 sequence: CASRGVQGLYNEQFF. DNA for the CDR3: TGTGCCAGTAGGGGGGTTCAGGGACTGTACAATGAGCAGTTCTTC.

This chain links TRBV7-8 with TRBJ1-5; D might be TRBD1 (6 bases). Between the trimmed V and J ends, which lost 4 bases and 4 bases, there was a span of 17 bases. Germline V CDR1 and CDR2: SGHVS, FQNEAQ. The CDR3 covers 16 residues. This CDR3 reads CASSSTLGQRNQPQHF. CDR3 in DNA: TGTGCCAGCAGCTCCACCTTAGGACAGAGAAATCAGCCCCAGCATTTT. The full variable domain, its missing parts supplied by reference TRBV7-8 and TRBJ1-5, is GAGVSQSPRYKVAKRGQDVALRCDPISGHVSLFWYQQALGQGPEFLTYFQNEAQLDKSGLPSDRFFAERPEGSVSTLKIQRTQQEDSAVYLCASSSTLGQRNQPQHFGDGTRLSIL.

The chain has TRBV18 and TRBJ2-7; 9 bases map to TRBD1. Germline V gene sequence: CDR1 KGHSH, CDR2 LQKENI. The CDR3 totals 15 residues. With V trimmed by 4 bases and J by 6 bases, 10 bases remained unmatched. In DNA form, the CDR3 reads TGTGCCAGCTCACGGACGGGACAGGGTCGGCTCGAGCAGTACTTC. This encodes CASSRTGQGRLEQYF.

CDR3 in DNA: TGTGCCAGCAGTGCTGAGACTAGCGGAACCTACGAGCAGTACTTC. As protein: CASSAETSGTYEQYF. V usage is TRBV2 and J usage is TRBJ2-7; 9 bases are shared with TRBD2. Germline CDR1 is SNHLY and CDR2 is FYNNEI. The V and J ends lost 4 bases and 2 bases, in that order; junction bases with no gene match: 6. The CDR3 has 15 amino acids.

This clone turned up a few times. V and J are TRBV14 and TRBJ2-3; D remains unclear. CDR1 and CDR2 (germline): SGHDN, FVKESK. The V end was cut by 3 bases, the J end by 1 base, with 8 bases between. This CDR3 has 14 residues. The CDR3 here is CASSQHRGTDTQYF. The CDR3 nucleotides are TGTGCCAGCAGCCAGCATAGAGGCACAGATACGCAGTATTTT.